The 19 T cell receptor beta chains below were found in one sample sequenced in a study of CXCR3-negative and CXCR3-positive naive CD8 T cells. Findings of the study overall: Against CXCR3-negative naive cells, CXCR3-positive naive cells showed more hydrophobic TRB CDR3s.

With UMI labels, 5' RACE was used to prepare the TRB cDNA libraries. TCRdb reanalyzed the 5' RACE reads, giving one entry per CDR3 protein sequence and no DNA. This sample's table reports some 120,000 distinct CDR3 sequences. The antigens these receptors bind are not known. Sample: naive CXCR3+ CD8+ T cells from blood. Specified subset: CD45RO-CCR7+CD27+CD95- naive CD8+ T cells expressing CXCR3 (TNR3+). The receptors derive from a human donor in good health. Some clones in this sample may be carry-over from other donors' samples.

V gene TRBV25-1 combines with J gene TRBJ2-5; TCRdb's assignment of TRBD1 cannot be checked, as there is no DNA. The CDR3 contains 14 residues. Germline CDR1 and CDR2: MGHDK and SYGVNS. The CDR3 here is CASSRAVGGETQYF.

This chain joins TRBV13 and TRBJ2-7; with no DNA, the TCRdb D assignment of TRBD1 cannot be verified. CDR3 length: 13 residues. From germline, CDR1 is PRHDT and CDR2 FYEKMQ (reference sequence). The CDR3: CASTGTGAYEQYF.

The V gene is TRBV9, the J gene TRBJ1-1; TCRdb's assignment of TRBD1 cannot be checked, as there is no DNA. This CDR3 has 14 amino acids. Germline-derived CDR1 and CDR2 are SGDLS and YYNGEE. The CDR3 spells CASSAQGDSTEAFF.

V and J are TRBV15 and TRBJ2-1; TCRdb names TRBD2, which stays unverified in the absence of DNA. The CDR3 spans 17 residues. CDR1 and CDR2 (germline): LNHNV, YYDKDF (reference sequence). The CDR3 loop is CATSRDDAGGYGNEQFF.

The genes are TRBV27 and TRBJ2-3; the D call from TCRdb, TRBD1, cannot be confirmed without DNA. This CDR3 spans 15 amino acids. Looked up from germline, CDR1 is MNHEY and CDR2 is SMNVEV (reference sequence). The CDR3: CASSSLVGSGDTQYF.

The chain uses TRBV11-3 and TRBJ1-2; the D call of TRBD1 rests on TCRdb alone, since no DNA is present to check it. CDR3 length equals 11 residues. Germline values: CDR1 SGHNT, CDR2 YENEEA. The chain's CDR3 is CASSLGDGYTF.

The J gene is TRBJ2-4, the V gene TRBV4-3; TCRdb lists TRBD1, though no DNA is available to test this call. This CDR3 comprises 13 residues. Looked up from germline, CDR1 is LGHNA and CDR2 is YSLEER. The CDR3 region is CASSHLRGNIQYF.

This rearrangement joins TRBV19 to TRBJ1-1. The CDR3 covers 11 residues. From germline, CDR1 is LNHDA and CDR2 SQIVND (reference sequence). CDR3 loop: CASSMYTEAFF. The full variable domain, completed using reference TRBV19 and TRBJ1-1, is DGGITQSPKYLFRKEGQNVTLSCEQNLNHDAMYWYRQDPGQGLRLIYYSQIVNDFQKGDIAEGYSVSREKKESFPLTVTSAQKNPTAFYLCASSMYTEAFFGQGTRLTVV.

The gene calls are TRBV7-9 and TRBJ2-1. The germline V gene encodes CDR1 SEHNR and CDR2 FQNEAQ (reference sequence). This CDR3 has 11 amino acids. CDR3 sequence: CASIAYNEQFF.

This chain links TRBV28 with TRBJ2-7; no DNA is available, so the TRBD1 call from TCRdb remains unchecked. The V gene's germline CDR1 is MDHEN and CDR2 SYDVKM. CDR3 length: 14 residues. The CDR3 loop is CASRKRQGYYEQYF.

This chain connects TRBV10-1 to TRBJ2-7. This CDR3 has 16 amino acids. CDR1 WNHNN and CDR2 SYGVQD come from the germline V gene (reference sequence). The CDR3 sequence is CASIRGGNRGAYEQYF.

The chain recombines TRBV4-3 with TRBJ2-2. The CDR3 loop spans 16 amino acids. Germline V lookup: CDR1 LGHNA, CDR2 YSLEER. The CDR3 reads CASSLSATANTGELFF.

The chain carries TRBV12-3 or TRBV12-4 and TRBJ2-1. There are 11 residues in the CDR3. The CDR3 protein is CASSTHNEQFF.

The rearrangement joins TRBV10-3 to TRBJ2-3. This CDR3 is built from 13 residues. CDR1 is ENHRY, CDR2 SYGVKD, per germline. CDR3 in amino acids: CAIRDSGTDTQYF.

The chain employs TRBV29-1 and TRBJ1-2. CDR1 SQVTM and CDR2 ANQGSEA come from the germline V gene. The CDR3 is 13 amino acids. CDR3 protein: CSVDDGPNYGYTF.

The CDR3 loop reads CATEALSLGSTDTQYF. The chain carries TRBV12-3 or TRBV12-4 and TRBJ2-3; TCRdb names TRBD1, which stays unverified in the absence of DNA. This CDR3 region has 16 residues.

The chain couples TRBV29-1 to TRBJ1-1; TCRdb reports TRBD1, a call that lacks DNA to check it against. CDR3 length equals 13 residues. The V gene's germline CDR1 is SQVTM and CDR2 ANQGSEA. CDR3: CSAETGGSTEAFF.

The chain recombines TRBV11-3 with TRBJ2-1; TCRdb gives TRBD1 as the D gene, but with no DNA this cannot be confirmed. The CDR3 totals 13 residues. Germline loops: CDR1 SGHNT, CDR2 YENEEA. CDR3 protein: CASSLWGNNEQFF.

The V gene is TRBV7-2, the J gene TRBJ2-7; TCRdb calls TRBD2, which cannot be checked without DNA. Looked up from germline, CDR1 is SGHTA and CDR2 is FQGNSA. This CDR3 is built from 14 residues. CDR3 residues: CASSFGPAVYEQYF.